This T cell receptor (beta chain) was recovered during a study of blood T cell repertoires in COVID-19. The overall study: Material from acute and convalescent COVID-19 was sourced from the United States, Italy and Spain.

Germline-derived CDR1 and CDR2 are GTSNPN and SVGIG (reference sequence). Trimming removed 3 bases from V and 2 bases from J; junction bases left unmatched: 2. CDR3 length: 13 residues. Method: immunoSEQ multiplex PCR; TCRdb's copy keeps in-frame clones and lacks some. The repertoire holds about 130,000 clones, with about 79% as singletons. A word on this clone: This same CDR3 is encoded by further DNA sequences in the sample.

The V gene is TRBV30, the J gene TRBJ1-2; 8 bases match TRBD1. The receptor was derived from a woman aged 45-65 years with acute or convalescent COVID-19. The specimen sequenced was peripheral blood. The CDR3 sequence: CAWSRGQNYGYTF. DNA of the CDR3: TGTGCCTGGAGCAGGGGGCAGAACTATGGCTACACCTTC.